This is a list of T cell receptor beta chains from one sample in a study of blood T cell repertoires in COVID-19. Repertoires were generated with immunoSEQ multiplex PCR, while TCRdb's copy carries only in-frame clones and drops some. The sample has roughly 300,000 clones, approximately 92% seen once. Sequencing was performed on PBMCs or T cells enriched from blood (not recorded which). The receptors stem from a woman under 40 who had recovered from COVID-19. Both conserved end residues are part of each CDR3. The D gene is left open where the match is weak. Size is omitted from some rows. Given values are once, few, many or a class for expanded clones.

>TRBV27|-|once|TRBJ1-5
CASSPRGSPDSNQPQHF
TGTGCCAGCAGTCCCCGCGGTAGCCCCGATAGCAATCAGCCCCAGCATTTT
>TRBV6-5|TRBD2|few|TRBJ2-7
CASSYGTSGSYEQYF
TGTGCCAGCAGTTACGGGACTAGCGGGAGCTACGAGCAGTACTTC
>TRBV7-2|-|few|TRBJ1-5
CASSSAGAHQPQHF
TGTGCCAGCAGCTCCGCGGGGGCGCATCAGCCCCAGCATTTT
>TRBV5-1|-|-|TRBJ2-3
CASSLGTNTDTQYF
TGCGCCAGCAGCTTGGGGACTAACACAGATACGCAGTATTTT
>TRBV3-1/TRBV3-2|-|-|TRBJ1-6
CASSQSGRGSPLHF
TGTGCCAGCAGCCAAAGCGGCAGGGGTTCACCCCTCCACTTT
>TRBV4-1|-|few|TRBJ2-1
CASSQQGRQFF
TGCGCCAGCAGCCAACAGGGCAGGCAGTTCTTC
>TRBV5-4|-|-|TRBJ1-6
CASRNQAAGVDSPLHF
TGTGCCAGCAGGAACCAGGCGGCAGGGGTTGATTCACCCCTCCACTTT
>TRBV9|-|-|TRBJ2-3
CASSGQPTDTQYF
TGTGCCAGCAGCGGACAGCCCACAGATACGCAGTATTTT
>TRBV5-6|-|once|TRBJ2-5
CASSLWGPMGETQYF
TGTGCCAGCAGCTTGTGGGGCCCCATGGGTGAGACCCAGTACTTC
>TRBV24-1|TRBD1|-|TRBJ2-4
CATSDYYRGHIQYF
TGTGCCACCAGTGATTACTACAGGGGGCACATTCAGTACTTC
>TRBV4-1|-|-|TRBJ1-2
CASSQEGRVGSHYGYTF
TGCGCCAGCAGCCAAGAAGGTCGGGTAGGAAGTCACTATGGCTACACCTTC
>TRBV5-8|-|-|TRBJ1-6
CASSAVSNSPLHF
TGTGCCAGCAGCGCAGTCTCGAATTCACCCCTCCACTTT
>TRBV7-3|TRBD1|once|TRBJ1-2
CASSASGGDYGYTF
TGTGCCAGCAGCGCCTCAGGGGGCGACTATGGCTACACCTTC
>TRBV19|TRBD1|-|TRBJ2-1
CASSLPGDREHHNEQFF
TGTGCCAGTAGCCTTCCCGGGGACAGGGAACATCACAATGAGCAGTTCTTC
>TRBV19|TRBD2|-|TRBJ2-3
CASSIPGGGDTQYF
TGTGCCAGTAGTATACCCGGCGGGGGTGATACGCAGTATTTT
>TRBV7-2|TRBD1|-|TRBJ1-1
CASNLQGSSTEAFF
TGTGCCAGCAACCTACAGGGGAGCAGCACTGAAGCTTTCTTT
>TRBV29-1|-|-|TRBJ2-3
CSVSPTDTQYF
TGCAGCGTTTCTCCGACAGATACGCAGTATTTT
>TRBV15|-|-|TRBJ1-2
CATSRGGSTGNYGYTF
TGTGCCACCAGCAGAGGAGGGTCCACGGGGAACTATGGCTACACCTTC
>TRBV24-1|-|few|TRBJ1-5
CATSESTTGEIREEAQHF
TGTGCCACCAGTGAATCTACGACAGGTGAAATCAGAGAAGAGGCCCAGCATTTT
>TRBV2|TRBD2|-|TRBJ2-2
CASRGSGRAGELFF
TGTGCCAGCAGGGGTAGCGGGCGTGCCGGGGAGCTGTTTTTT
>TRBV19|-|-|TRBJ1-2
CASSTQGRRYGYTF
TGTGCCAGTAGTACCCAGGGAAGGCGCTATGGCTACACCTTC
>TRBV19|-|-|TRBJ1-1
CASSEVVNTEAFF
TGTGCCAGCAGTGAGGTGGTGAACACTGAAGCTTTCTTT
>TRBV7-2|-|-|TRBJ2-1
CASSPRSTGYNEQFF
TGTGCCAGCAGCCCGCGTAGCACAGGGTACAATGAGCAGTTCTTC
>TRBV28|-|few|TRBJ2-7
CASSLYGGVKSSEQYF
TGTGCCAGCAGTTTATACGGGGGAGTAAAATCAAGCGAGCAGTACTTC
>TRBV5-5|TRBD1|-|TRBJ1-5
CASSLEGQGGQPQHF
TGTGCCAGCAGCTTGGAGGGACAGGGGGGTCAGCCCCAGCATTTT
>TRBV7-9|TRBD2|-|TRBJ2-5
CASSLASGGLETQYF
TGTGCCAGCAGCTTAGCTAGCGGGGGGCTAGAGACCCAGTACTTC
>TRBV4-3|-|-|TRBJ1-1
CASSPRRDDWDTEAFF
TGCGCCAGCAGCCCGCGGAGGGACGATTGGGACACTGAAGCTTTCTTT
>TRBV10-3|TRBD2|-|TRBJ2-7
CAINKAGTPADEQYF
TGTGCCATCAACAAAGCGGGGACCCCGGCCGACGAGCAGTACTTC
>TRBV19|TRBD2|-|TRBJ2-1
CASTFLAGGYNEQFF
TGTGCCAGTACTTTCTTAGCGGGAGGGTATAATGAGCAGTTCTTC
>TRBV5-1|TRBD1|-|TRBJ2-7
CASGAGQGGTYEQYF
TGCGCCAGCGGAGCCGGACAGGGGGGAACCTACGAGCAGTACTTC
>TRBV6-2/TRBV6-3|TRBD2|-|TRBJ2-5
CASSYSDRTSGRQETQYF
TGTGCCAGCAGTTATTCCGATCGGACTAGCGGGAGACAAGAGACCCAGTACTTC
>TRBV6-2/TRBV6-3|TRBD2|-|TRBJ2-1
CASSSGTSGPSSYNEQFF
TGTGCCAGCAGTTCCGGGACTAGCGGGCCGAGCTCCTACAATGAGCAGTTCTTC
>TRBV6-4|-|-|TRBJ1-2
CASSDFGSGYGYTF
TGTGCCAGCAGTGACTTCGGTAGCGGCTATGGCTACACCTTC
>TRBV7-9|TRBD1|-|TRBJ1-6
CASSFTDRGRYNSPLHF
TGTGCCAGCAGCTTTACGGACAGGGGTCGCTATAATTCACCCCTCCACTTT
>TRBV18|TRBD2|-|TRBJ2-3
CASSPPSSGPTDTQYF
TGTGCCAGCTCACCACCGTCTAGCGGACCCACAGATACGCAGTATTTT
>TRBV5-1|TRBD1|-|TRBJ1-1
CASSLGDSNTEAFF
TGCGCCAGCAGCTTGGGGGACAGTAACACTGAAGCTTTCTTT
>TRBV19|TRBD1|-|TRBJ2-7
CASSGRDSYEQYF
TGTGCCAGTAGTGGAAGGGACAGCTACGAGCAGTACTTC
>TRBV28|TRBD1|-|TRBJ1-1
CASAPTGRTEAFF
TGTGCCAGCGCCCCGACAGGGAGGACTGAAGCTTTCTTT
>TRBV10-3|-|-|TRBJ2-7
CAISESQGGYPYEQYF
TGTGCCATCAGTGAGTCCCAGGGGGGTTACCCCTACGAGCAGTACTTC
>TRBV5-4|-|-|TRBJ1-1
CASSLADTGMAYTEAFF
TGTGCCAGCAGCTTGGCCGATACAGGGATGGCGTACACTGAAGCTTTCTTT
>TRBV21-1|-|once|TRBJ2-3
CASSIGLAGLTDTQYF
TGTGCCAGCAGCATAGGACTAGCGGGCCTCACAGATACGCAGTATTTT
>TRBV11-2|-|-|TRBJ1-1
CASSFFPRASAEAFF
TGTGCCAGCAGCTTTTTCCCCAGGGCAAGCGCTGAAGCTTTCTTT
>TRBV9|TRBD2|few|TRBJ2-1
CASSVGLAGAPAEQFF
TGTGCCAGCAGCGTGGGACTAGCGGGAGCTCCGGCTGAGCAGTTCTTC
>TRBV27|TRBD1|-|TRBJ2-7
CASSSPAGTAYEQYF
TGTGCCAGCAGTTCCCCGGCCGGGACAGCCTACGAGCAGTACTTC
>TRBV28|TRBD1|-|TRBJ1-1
CASRRDRSLLNTEAFF
TGTGCCAGCAGACGGGACAGAAGCCTCTTGAACACTGAAGCTTTCTTT
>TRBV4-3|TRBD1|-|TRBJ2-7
CASSQEAQGIYEQYF
TGCGCCAGCAGCCAAGAGGCACAGGGGATTTACGAGCAGTACTTC
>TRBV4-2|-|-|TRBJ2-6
CASSPGTADTSGANVLTF
TGTGCCAGCAGCCCCGGGACTGCTGACACCTCTGGGGCCAACGTCCTGACTTTC
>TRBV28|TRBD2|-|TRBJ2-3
CASSIIAGGPSTDTQYF
TGTGCCAGCAGTATCATAGCGGGAGGGCCGAGCACAGATACGCAGTATTTT
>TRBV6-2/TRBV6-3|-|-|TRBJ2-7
CASSYSAGQYYEQYF
TGTGCCAGCAGTTACTCCGCGGGACAGTACTACGAGCAGTACTTC
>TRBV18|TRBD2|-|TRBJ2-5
CASSPLEYLAGPEETQYF
TGTGCCAGCTCACCACTCGAATACCTAGCGGGTCCCGAAGAGACCCAGTACTTC
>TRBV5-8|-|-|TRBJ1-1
CASSHWGGTTEAFF
TGTGCCAGCAGTCACTGGGGGGGGACCACTGAAGCTTTCTTT
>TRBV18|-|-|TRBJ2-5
CASSPQQGQETQYF
TGTGCCAGCTCACCGCAACAGGGTCAAGAGACCCAGTACTTC
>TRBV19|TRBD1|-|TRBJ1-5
CASSIGDRGRRQPQHF
TGTGCCAGTAGTATAGGGGACAGGGGACGGAGGCAGCCCCAGCATTTT
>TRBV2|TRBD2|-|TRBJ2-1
CASSARTSGHNEQFF
TGTGCCAGCAGTGCAAGGACTAGCGGCCACAATGAGCAGTTCTTC
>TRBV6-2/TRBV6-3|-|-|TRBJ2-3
CASSVGRLSTDTQYF
TGTGCCAGCAGTGTGGGGCGGCTGAGCACAGATACGCAGTATTTT
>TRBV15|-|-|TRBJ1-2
CATSRDWATGDGYTF
TGTGCCACCAGCAGAGATTGGGCGACGGGGGACGGCTACACCTTC
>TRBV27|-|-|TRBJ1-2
CASSLTTGYGYTF
TGTGCCAGCAGTCTTACGACAGGATATGGCTACACCTTC
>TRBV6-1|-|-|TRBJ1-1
CASSERGLGTEAFF
TGTGCCAGCAGTGAACGAGGGCTCGGCACTGAAGCTTTCTTT
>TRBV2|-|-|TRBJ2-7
CASSSRIEQYF
TGTGCCAGCAGTTCCCGTATCGAGCAGTACTTC